What follows is one T cell receptor (beta chain) and its context. Its antigen target is currently unknown. No clone much larger than this one lies a single base away; base qualities are absent. The trial excluded patients who had a history of autoimmune disease or were on systemic immunosuppression. Peripheral blood for TCR sequencing was collected from all dose cohorts at baseline, on cycle 4 day 1, and on cycle 7 day 1. The samples were taken from a phase I, first-in-human, multicenter, open-label dose-escalation trial of ivuxolimab. Adults with locally advanced or metastatic melanoma, renal cell carcinoma, hepatocellular carcinoma or head and neck squamous cell carcinoma were enrolled in the trial. Before TCR sequencing, CD4+ T cells and CD8+ T cells were sorted from peripheral blood as separate populations. The sample belongs to a study of OX40 agonist ivuxolimab in advanced cancers. A note on the overall study: The costimulatory receptor OX40 (CD134) was targeted by ivuxolimab, a fully human IgG2 agonistic monoclonal antibody. Prior anti-PD-1, anti-PD-L1 or anti-CTLA-4 therapy was permitted, and checkpoint inhibitors had been received by more than 35% of dose-escalation patients. Peripheral TCRbeta sequencing was intended to test whether TCR sequence diversity was altered and clonal T-cell expansion was caused by ivuxolimab. The monotherapy dose-escalation portion (N = 52 patients) of the phase I ivuxolimab trial is reported in the paper. Intravenous ivuxolimab was administered to patients every 2 weeks at six dose levels: 0.01, 0.1, 0.3, 1.5, 3 and 10 mg/kg. The dose-escalation cohort was almost 85% male with a mean age of around 64 years, ranging from about 23 to 85. Three dose-escalation patients achieved partial responses, one with hepatocellular carcinoma and two with cutaneous melanoma. Of the roughly 53 patients in dose escalation, some 20 had hepatocellular carcinoma, approximately 15 had melanoma, 9 had renal cell carcinoma and 9 had head and neck cancer.

What the authors observed across the whole study: In the 0.1-3.0 mg/kg groups, partial responders had among the lowest normalized peripheral clonal expansion, particularly in CD8+ T cells. Which antigens the clonally expanded peripheral T cells were specific for was not determined. Low levels of normalized T-cell clonal expansion were also shown by some nonresponding patients. At doses of 0.1 to 3.0 mg/kg, clonal expansion of both CD4+ and CD8+ T cells in blood was seen between baseline and week 6. After ivuxolimab, CD8+ T cells had more expanded clones than CD4+ T cells on average.

The CDR3, cysteine through phenylalanine, is 15 amino acids long. The retained sequence is limited to the CDR3, 45 bases, with the frame set at the first base. Trimming takes 4 bases from V and 6 bases from J, and the germline ends sit 19 bases apart. The germline V gene encodes CDR1 SGHDT and CDR2 YYEEEE. To sequence the TCRbeta CDR3 region, genomic DNA was isolated from the sorted cells. The immunoSEQ Assay was used for sequencing of TCRbeta CDR3 regions. Drawn from immuneACCESS, this table holds only the in-frame rearrangements with V and J called that TCRdb kept. Clones are partly lost; checked studies trace under half to an unresolved V gene and leave the rest unexplained. The sample records 98,000 or so clones, around 93% of which are singletons. The ten largest clonotypes hold approximately 0.69% of the sample.

Recombination linked TRBV5-6 to TRBJ1-1, with the D gene call left open. The TCR originated in an adult with an advanced solid tumor such as melanoma, head and neck, liver or kidney cancer. Sequenced here: CD4+ or CD8+ T cells sorted from blood, sampled in a trial of the OX40 agonist ivuxolimab. This receptor has the CDR3 CASSLHPPMGAEAFF. The nucleotide sequence reads as follows: TGTGCCAGCAGCCTACATCCGCCCATGGGCGCTGAAGCTTTCTTT.